This T cell receptor (beta chain) was obtained from a study of spatial heterogeneity in lung cancer. Regarding the study as a whole: Tumoral mutation counts were tracked by counts of expanded intratumoral alpha and beta TCRs.

TCRdb redid the calling of the 5' RACE reads with MiXCR, one entry per CDR3 protein. The data contain about 6,300 distinct CDR3 sequences, about 1.5% of them singletons. Looked up from germline, CDR1 is LGHDT and CDR2 is YNNKEL (reference sequence). Losses at the gene ends were 4 bases for V and 13 bases for J; bases not matched to a gene: 3. CDR3 length: 11 residues. This clonotype was counted at least ten times. Its antigen remains unidentified. Regarding time point: sample taken at primary tumor resection. Unsorted samples of tumor, nontumor lung or frozen PBMC had their whole RNA sequenced. The source material was lung tumor tissue, sampled at surgery. This TCR was recovered from a male donor with early-stage non-small cell lung cancer. This rearrangement joins TRBV3-1 to TRBJ2-1, with 8 bases matching TRBD2. For the CDR3, the DNA is TGTGCCAGCAGCCTTAGCGGGATCCAGTTCTTC. Residues: CASSLSGIQFF.